Following are 10 T cell receptor beta chains from one sample sequenced in a study of T-cell reconstitution after alpha-beta-depleted transplantation in children (dated by TCRdb to between 2015 and 2016). Libraries came from PCR. The run used an Illumina HiSeq 2500. TCR libraries were prepared with molecular barcoding, using unique molecular identifiers to normalize TCRbeta repertoire quantification. TCRdb took the public reads, trimmed them with fastp at Q25, ran MiXCR for clone calling and kept in-frame beta chains. Every entry covers one CDR3 protein and lists the most common genes and DNA from its rows. Within this sample are under 450,000 distinct CDR3 sequences, with roughly 16% of them counted one time only. 29% of the sample rests with the top ten. The treatment or condition tag for this specimen amounts to: allogeneic hematopoietic cell transplantation with graft depleted of TCRalphabeta T cells and CD19 B cells.

The source was PBMCs, mostly from graft donor cells, collected 360 days after TCRalphabeta/CD19-depleted stem cell transplant. These receptors came from a boy under three years old who had a stem cell transplant for Wiskott-Aldrich syndrome, so the T cells may come from the graft donor.

V and J are TRBV24-1 and TRBJ2-3, with 13 bases identical to TRBD2. The J segment lost 1 base and the V segment lost 4 bases, leaving 10 bases of the junction unmatched. This CDR3 has 19 residues. The germline CDR1 and CDR2 sequences are KGHDR and SFDVKD. The CDR3 spells CATSERTSGRAGGTDTQYF. The CDR3 DNA sequence: TGTGCCACCAGTGAGAGAACTAGCGGGAGGGCCGGTGGCACAGATACGCAGTATTTT.

This clonotype has a handful of counts. J is TRBJ2-5 and V is TRBV25-1, with D possibly being TRBD1 or TRBD2 (6 bases each). V was cut by 3 bases and J by 5 bases, with 13 bases left in between. This CDR3 has 14 amino acids. CDR1 is MGHDK, CDR2 SYGVNS, per germline. In nucleotides, the CDR3 is TGTGCCAGCAGTGATACGGGGGCGTGGGAGACCCAGTACTTC. Encoded protein: CASSDTGAWETQYF.

This chain links TRBV6-5 with TRBJ2-1; 9 nucleotides align to TRBD2. The CDR3 sequence is 18 residues long. Germline CDR1 MNHEY, CDR2 SVGAGI. V trimming: 4 bases; J trimming: 5 bases; junction bases outside the gene matches: 15. This CDR3 reads CASSSHFLFLAGNNEQFF. For the CDR3, the DNA is TGTGCCAGCAGTTCCCATTTTCTCTTTCTAGCGGGAAACAATGAGCAGTTCTTC.

This clonotype was recorded at least ten times. The genes are TRBV29-1 and TRBJ2-1, with 9 positions matching TRBD1. CDR1 is SQVTM and CDR2 is ANQGSEA in the germline V gene. With V trimmed by 6 bases and J by 0 bases, 12 bases remained unmatched. CDR3 length: 17 amino acids. The CDR3 DNA reads as TGCAGCGTAAGGACAGGGGTGAGTTACAGCTCCTACAATGAGCAGTTCTTC. Amino acids: CSVRTGVSYSSYNEQFF.

This clonotype was picked up a small number of times. CDR3 sequence (DNA): TGTGCCATCAGTGATAGGACTAGCGGGAGTAGGAATGAGCAGTTCTTC. This encodes CAISDRTSGSRNEQFF. This chain joins TRBV10-3 and TRBJ2-1; TRBD2 matches 13 bases. Germline CDR1 ENHRY, CDR2 SYGVKD. This CDR3 spans 16 amino acids. V shed 3 bases, J shed 7 bases, and the junction held 6 bases outside the gene matches.

This sequence joins TRBV7-2 and TRBJ2-2; no definite D call. CDR1 and CDR2 from the germline V gene are SGHTA and FQGNSA. The germline V and J ends were trimmed by 6 bases and 4 bases, with 6 bases remaining between them. The CDR3 covers 12 residues. This CDR3 is CASRLSTGELFF. DNA for the CDR3: TGTGCCAGCAGATTAAGCACCGGGGAGCTGTTTTTT.

The chain is built from TRBV29-1 and TRBJ2-5; the match to TRBD2 covers 11 bases. In germline, CDR1 is SQVTM, CDR2 ANQGSEA. With V trimmed by 3 bases and J by 5 bases, 11 bases remained unmatched. CDR3 size: 16 residues. In nucleotides, the CDR3 is TGCAGCGTTGAGATGATAGCGGGAGGGCTGGGTGAGACCCAGTACTTC. Protein product: CSVEMIAGGLGETQYF.

This clonotype was found a few times. The chain recombines TRBV3-1 with TRBJ2-5, with D tentatively TRBD2 (6 bases). V was clipped by 3 bases and J by 5 bases, with 19 bases between them. The CDR3 spans 16 residues. Germline CDR1 and CDR2: LGHDT and YNNKEL (reference sequence). DNA for the CDR3: TGTGCCAGCAGCCACCTAAGGCGGGGCCTGGGGGAGACCCAGTACTTC. Its translation: CASSHLRRGLGETQYF.

This clonotype has just a few counts. The V gene is TRBV5-6, the J gene TRBJ2-3; 12 bases match TRBD2. Germline loops: CDR1 SGHDT, CDR2 YYEEEE. The V segment lost 3 bases and the J segment 6 bases; nucleotides outside the gene matches: 11. This CDR3 spans 17 amino acids. The CDR3, as DNA: TGTGCCAGCAGCTGGGGGCCTAGCGGGAGGGCCATGGATACGCAGTATTTT. Translated, it gives CASSWGPSGRAMDTQYF.

In this sample, this clonotype turned up a few times. The chain recombines TRBV19 with TRBJ2-7, with 10 bases aligning to TRBD1. The CDR3 runs 13 residues. Trimming took 7 bases from V and 3 from J; bases not matched to a gene: 3. The germline CDR1 and CDR2 sequences are LNHDA and SQIVND (reference sequence). Written as DNA, the CDR3 is TGTGCCAGTAAGGGACAGGGGAGCTACGAGCAGTACTTC. Translating it yields CASKGQGSYEQYF.